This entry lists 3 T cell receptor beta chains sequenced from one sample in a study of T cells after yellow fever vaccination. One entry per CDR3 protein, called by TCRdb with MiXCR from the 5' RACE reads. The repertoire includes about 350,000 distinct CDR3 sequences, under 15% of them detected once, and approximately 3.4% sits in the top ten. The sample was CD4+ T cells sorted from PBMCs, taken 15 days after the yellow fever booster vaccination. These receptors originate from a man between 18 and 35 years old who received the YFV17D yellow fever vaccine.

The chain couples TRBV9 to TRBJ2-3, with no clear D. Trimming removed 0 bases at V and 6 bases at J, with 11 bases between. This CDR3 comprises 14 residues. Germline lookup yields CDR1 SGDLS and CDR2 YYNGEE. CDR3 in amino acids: CASSVGSVVDTQYF. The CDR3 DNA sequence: TGTGCCAGCAGCGTAGGCTCCGTAGTTGATACGCAGTATTTT.

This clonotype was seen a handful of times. The CDR3 reads CASSRTNGANVLTF. The CDR3 DNA reads as TGTGCCAGCAGTCGAACGAACGGGGCCAACGTCCTGACTTTC. V and J are TRBV11-2 and TRBJ2-6; D ambiguous. The CDR3 is 14 residues long. CDR1 is SGHAT and CDR2 is FQNNGV in the germline V gene. V was trimmed by 6 bases and J by 4 bases, leaving 10 bases between them.

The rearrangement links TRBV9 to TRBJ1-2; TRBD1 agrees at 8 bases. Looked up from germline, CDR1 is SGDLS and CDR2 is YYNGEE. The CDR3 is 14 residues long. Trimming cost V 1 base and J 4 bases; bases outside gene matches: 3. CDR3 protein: CASSVHQGAYGYTF. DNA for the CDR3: TGTGCCAGCAGCGTACATCAGGGGGCCTATGGCTACACCTTC.